This T cell receptor (beta chain) was retrieved from a study of Graves' ophthalmopathy and Graves' hyperthyroidism (dated by TCRdb to the late 2010s). Broadly, across the study: Peripheral blood samples were taken at the time of initial diagnosis, before any treatment was given. Following sample collection, hyperthyroidism patients were given methimazole at a starting dose of 30 mg daily, and ophthalmopathy patients were given high-dose intravenous methylprednisolone. T-cell repertoires of thyroid tissue and blood were compared in more than five hyperthyroidism patients. The independent validation cohort included under 20 hyperthyroidism patients plus 17 patients who later progressed from hyperthyroidism to ophthalmopathy. In total, 135 blood samples were TCR-sequenced: 40 to 45 ophthalmopathy, 75 hyperthyroidism and roughly 17 hyperthyroidism-to-ophthalmopathy patients. To explore V-J signatures distinguishing ophthalmopathy from hyperthyroidism, a discovery set of about a hundred patients (more than 40 ophthalmopathy, 55 to 60 stable hyperthyroidism) was enrolled. To tell Graves' ophthalmopathy apart from Graves' hyperthyroidism, and to predict which patients would progress to ophthalmopathy, the study relied on TCR beta repertoire signatures.

General conclusions and limits of the study: Ophthalmopathy was separated from stable hyperthyroidism by the 13-signature model with just under 90% sensitivity and around 81% specificity in cross-validation and with 80%/75% in the test set. No statistical method was used to predetermine the sample size, and group allocation was not hidden from the investigators. In validation, the model predicted ophthalmopathy progression with 70.59% sensitivity and about 73% specificity; 12 predicted patients were CT-confirmed with GO in a median of about 6.2 months. Most expanded thyroid clonotypes with frequency above 0.001 were also detected in blood, suggesting blood repertoires may reflect the thyroid immune response.

Stable hyperthyroidism was defined as no progression to ophthalmopathy within 18 months of follow-up. Patients with hyperthyroidism were aged 18 to 65 years, had been newly diagnosed, and had a disease duration of less than 2 months. Anyone with other autoimmune diseases, uncontrolled infections, pregnancy or lactation was excluded from the study. Clinical symptoms, serum thyroxine, TRAb, thyroid ultrasound and orbital computed tomography were used for diagnosis. Using Ficoll-Paque density gradient centrifugation, PBMCs were isolated from about 9.4 ml of fresh peripheral blood. Trizol reagent was used to extract the total RNA, and its quality was then checked on an Agilent 2100 Bioanalyzer. For repertoire sequencing, the TCR beta CDR3 regions were amplified from RNA transcripts. The first round was an RT-PCR using HTBI primers with the Qiagen OneStep RT-PCR kit, and this first round was followed by a second-round multiplex PCR, then size selection and purification. Libraries were sequenced paired-end with 100 bp reads on an Illumina HiSeq2000. The authors processed their data as follows. SOAPnuke was used to process the reads, removing any read that contained adapters or uncalled bases, had a mean Phred below 15, or lacked an exact match to the constant primer or identifier. COPE v1.2.5 was used to merge the high-quality paired reads. Each unique nucleotide sequence was defined as a clonotype, and clonotypes were aligned to IMGT TRB V, D and J references with MiTCR v1.1. The analysis was limited to V-J combinations with a frequency above 0.0001, which together covered approximately 99% of repertoires. For each V-J combination, a TCR clonal expansion and chaos score was defined as F50 clonal expansion divided by the chaos observed in the TCRdist matrix. Welch's t-statistics and random forest were used to reduce features to more than ten V-J combinations, which were fed into a naive Bayes classifier. The similarity between thyroid and blood repertoires was quantified using the Morisita-Horn index. TCRdb reanalyzed the raw reads on its own, using fastp at Q25 for trimming and MiXCR for clone calling, and kept in-frame beta chains. Rows merge per CDR3 protein into single entries with the most common DNA and genes. TCRdb's processing, not the authors' own work, is the source of the V and J calls. This sample lists about 370,000 distinct CDR3 sequences; 17% were detected once. The ten largest make up roughly 2.4% of the sample.

CDR3 length: 15 amino acids, cysteine to phenylalanine. Solely the CDR3 DNA is kept, with 45 bases framed from the first base. Trimmed from V: 3 bases; trimmed from J: 2 bases; junction bases lacking a gene match: 6. CDR1 SGHVS and CDR2 FQNEAQ were looked up in the germline V gene. This clonotype was found many times. It has no known antigen specificity. The sample holds no much larger clone one base away, and base qualities are not on file. The chain uses TRBV7-8 and TRBJ2-5; TRBD1 agrees with 7 junctional bases. Sequencing used peripheral blood. The origin of this receptor is an adult woman with stable Graves' hyperthyroidism. Here the CDR3 is given as CASSFGTVRQETQYF. The DNA is TGTGCCAGCAGCTTCGGGACAGTCCGTCAAGAGACCCAGTACTTC. Reference TRBV7-8 and TRBJ2-5 proteins supply the regions before and after the CDR3; the full variable domain is: GAGVSQSPRYKVAKRGQDVALRCDPISGHVSLFWYQQALGQGPEFLTYFQNEAQLDKSGLPSDRFFAERPEGSVSTLKIQRTQQEDSAVYLCASSFGTVRQETQYFGPGTRLLVL.